These 12 T cell receptor beta chains were all obtained from the same sample, sequenced in a study of blood T cells in healthy people across ages. Through a sample-barcoded 5' primer and a J-beta primer mix, a second PCR was run for 7 to 11 cycles. TCRdb itself ran the 5' RACE reads through MiXCR, one entry per CDR3 protein. The sample records approximately 900,000 distinct CDR3 sequences, 29% being singletons. These records were also assigned to another study, of T cells of mothers and their children.

The sample consisted of blood. All receptors come from a woman between 35 and 50 years old in good health.

This clonotype was seen ten or more times. This chain connects TRBV29-1 to TRBJ1-2; D perhaps matches TRBD1 (5 bases). CDR3 length equals 11 residues. Per the germline V gene, CDR1 is SQVTM and CDR2 is ANQGSEA. Trimming took off 4 bases at V and 8 bases at J, with 11 bases between the two ends. The CDR3, as DNA: TGCAGCGTTGTCGCCGGGGGAGGCTACACCTTC. The encoded protein is CSVVAGGGYTF.

CDR3 DNA sequence: TGCGCCAGCAGCTTGGGGGGGACAGGGCAGAGCTACACCTTC. This encodes CASSLGGTGQSYTF. The genes are TRBV5-1 and TRBJ1-2, with 9 bases fitting TRBD1. CDR3 length equals 14 residues. Trimming cost V 0 bases and J 9 bases; bases outside gene matches: 6. Looked up from germline, CDR1 is SGHRS and CDR2 is YFSETQ. The full variable domain, its missing parts supplied by reference TRBV5-1 and TRBJ1-2, is KAGVTQTPRYLIKTRGQQVTLSCSPISGHRSVSWYQQTPGQGLQFLFEYFSETQRNKGNFPGRFSGRQFSNSRSEMNVSTLELGDSALYLCASSLGGTGQSYTFGSGTRLTVV.

V is TRBV7-9 and J is TRBJ2-7; 8 nucleotides match TRBD1. This CDR3 is built from 15 residues. Germline CDR1 reads SEHNR; CDR2 reads FQNEAQ (reference sequence). V lost 1 base and J lost 2; bases outside the gene matches: 4. The CDR3 here is CASSLVGDRTYEQYF. The CDR3 DNA reads TGTGCCAGCAGCTTAGTAGGGGACAGGACCTACGAGCAGTACTTC.

This clonotype turned up a few times. The V and J genes are TRBV20-1 and TRBJ2-1; 9 nucleotides line up with TRBD2. Germline-derived CDR1 and CDR2 are DFQATT and SNEGSKA (reference sequence). This CDR3 contains 16 residues. Unmatched junction bases numbered 14, after V lost 3 bases and J lost 8 bases. DNA of the CDR3: TGCAGTGCTAGGCCCGAATATAGCGGGGGAATCGATGAGCAGTTCTTC. This sequence encodes CSARPEYSGGIDEQFF.

This clonotype was detected ten times or more. V gene TRBV9 combines with J gene TRBJ1-4; no firm D call. Trimming took off 0 bases at V and 0 bases at J, with 6 bases between the two ends. CDR3 size: 15 residues. CDR1 SGDLS and CDR2 YYNGEE come from the germline V gene. This CDR3 is CASSVGHATNEKLFF. CDR3 DNA: TGTGCCAGCAGCGTAGGGCACGCAACTAATGAAAAACTGTTTTTT.

This clonotype appeared many times. The chain recombines TRBV6-5 with TRBJ1-2; D unresolved. Germline-derived CDR1 and CDR2 are MNHEY and SVGAGI. This CDR3 contains 15 residues. Between the trimmed V and J ends, which lost 0 bases and 2 bases, there was a span of 10 bases. CDR3 coding DNA: TGTGCCAGCAGTTACTCAGGGTATGGGAACTATGGCTACACCTTC. Translated: CASSYSGYGNYGYTF.

J is TRBJ2-7 and V is TRBV20-1; either TRBD1 or TRBD2 may fit D (6 bases each). Germline-derived CDR1 and CDR2 are DFQATT and SNEGSKA (reference sequence). The V gene lost 4 bases and the J gene lost 6 bases, with 19 bases spanning the gap. CDR3 length equals 14 residues. CDR3 sequence (DNA): TGCAGTGCTACCCAGGGGTTCCAGGGAGGCGAGCAGTACTTC. Translation gives CSATQGFQGGEQYF.

In the case of this clonotype: A much larger clone lies a single base off, so this may be a read error. This chain uses TRBV10-3 with TRBJ2-1; D might be TRBD1 (5 bases). V dropped 5 bases and J dropped 10 bases, with 21 bases sitting between them. Germline loops: CDR1 ENHRY, CDR2 SYGVKD. The CDR3 is 15 residues long. The chain's CDR3 is CAISWGGDSTYEQFF. The CDR3 DNA reads TGTGCCATCAGTTGGGGCGGTGACAGTACCTACGAGCAGTTCTTC.

The sample holds many counts of this clonotype. The rearrangement uses TRBV10-3 and TRBJ2-5; 7 nucleotides agree with TRBD1. CDR1 is ENHRY and CDR2 is SYGVKD in the germline V gene. J gave up 5 bases and V 3 bases, and 12 bases lay outside the gene matches. The CDR3 runs to 16 residues. DNA of the CDR3: TGTGCCATCAGTGAAACACAGGGGTCCTTGGGGGAGACCCAGTACTTC. This sequence encodes CAISETQGSLGETQYF.

V gene TRBV12-3 or TRBV12-4 combines with J gene TRBJ1-4; D might be TRBD1 (5 bases). V was cut by 8 bases and J by 8 bases, with 12 bases left in between. The CDR3 spans 12 residues. CDR3 coding DNA: TGTGCCAGCGGCAGGGTTTCGGAAAAACTGTTTTTT. This sequence encodes CASGRVSEKLFF.

V usage is TRBV12-3 or TRBV12-4 and J usage is TRBJ2-3; no reliable D call. Trimming took off 6 bases at V and 4 bases at J, with 14 bases between the two ends. The CDR3 runs 14 residues. CDR3 coding DNA: TGTGCCAGCAGATCCAGAGTGAGCGCAGATACGCAGTATTTT. Translating it yields CASRSRVSADTQYF.

This clonotype was picked up a small number of times. The V gene is TRBV20-1, the J gene TRBJ2-1; D is undetermined. Germline CDR1 reads DFQATT; CDR2 reads SNEGSKA (reference sequence). Trimming removed 0 bases from V and 0 bases from J, with 15 bases in between. This CDR3 spans 17 amino acids. CDR3 bases: TGCAGTGCTAGAGATCGGAACTCCCCCAGCTCCTACAATGAGCAGTTCTTC. It is translated as CSARDRNSPSSYNEQFF.